These 6 T cell receptor beta chains share one sample of origin, sequenced in a study of blood T cell dynamics during melanoma immunotherapy. Time point described: week 3, after first cycle of checkpoint inhibitor. Sequenced by immunoSEQ multiplex PCR; TCRdb stores in-frame clones only, minus some. This table holds fewer than 15,000 clones, 86% found once. Source: blood, taken from a patient treated with checkpoint blockade. These TCRs come from a human donor with melanoma.

The chain links TRBV29-1 to TRBJ2-7, with 10 positions matching TRBD1. The CDR3 length is 15 residues. Trimming cost V 1 base and J 0 bases; bases outside gene matches: 3. In germline, CDR1 is SQVTM, CDR2 ANQGSEA. The CDR3 spells CSVEGQGALSYEQYF. DNA for the CDR3: TGCAGCGTTGAAGGACAGGGGGCCCTCTCCTACGAGCAGTACTTC.

The chain is built from TRBV7-9 and TRBJ2-1; 9 bases are a match to TRBD2. The germline CDR1 and CDR2 sequences are SEHNR and FQNEAQ (reference sequence). The V and J ends lost 5 bases and 8 bases, in that order; junction bases with no gene match: 10. The CDR3 is 15 amino acids. CDR3 bases: TGTGCCAGCAGCCCGTCGCGCGGGAGGGCCCATGAGCAGTTCTTC. Translated, it gives CASSPSRGRAHEQFF. The entire variable domain, with the rest obtained from reference TRBV7-9 and TRBJ2-1, is as follows: DTGVSQNPRHKITKRGQNVTFRCDPISEHNRLYWYRQTLGQGPEFLTYFQNEAQLEKSRLLSDRFSAERPKGSFSTLEIQRTEQGDSAMYLCASSPSRGRAHEQFFGPGTRLTVL.

The V call is TRBV7-8, the J call TRBJ2-3; D gene unclear. The CDR3 length is 12 residues. V shed 1 base and J shed 5 bases, with 4 bases lying between them. From germline, CDR1 is SGHVS and CDR2 FQNEAQ. In DNA form, the CDR3 reads TGTGCCAGCAGCTTAGGAGTAGATACGCAGTATTTT. It translates to CASSLGVDTQYF. The full variable domain, rest sourced from reference TRBV7-8 and TRBJ2-3, is GAGVSQSPRYKVAKRGQDVALRCDPISGHVSLFWYQQALGQGPEFLTYFQNEAQLDKSGLPSDRFFAERPEGSVSTLKIQRTQQEDSAVYLCASSLGVDTQYFGPGTRLTVL.

This chain uses TRBV2 with TRBJ1-2, with 7 nucleotides matching TRBD1. The J segment lost 6 bases and the V segment lost 9 bases, leaving 7 bases of the junction unmatched. The CDR3 has 12 residues. Germline V gives CDR1 SNHLY, CDR2 FYNNEI. The CDR3, as DNA: TGTGCCAGAAACCGGGACAGCCATGGCTACACCTTC. Its translation: CARNRDSHGYTF.

The chain employs TRBV30 and TRBJ1-2; possible D gene TRBD1, 6 bases. In germline, CDR1 is GTSNPN, CDR2 SVGIG (reference sequence). This CDR3 contains 13 residues. The V end was cut by 5 bases, the J end by 7 bases, with 17 bases between. The CDR3 spells CAWLGRGKVGYTF. In nucleotides, the CDR3 is TGTGCCTGGTTGGGAAGGGGGAAGGTTGGCTACACCTTC. Variable domain in full (rest from reference TRBV30 and TRBJ1-2): SQTIHQWPATLVQPVGSPLSLECTVEGTSNPNLYWYRQAAGRGLQLLFYSVGIGQISSEVPQNLSASRPQDRQFILSSKKLLLSDSGFYLCAWLGRGKVGYTFGSGTRLTVV.

This clone was seen just once. CDR3 coding DNA: TGTGCCAGCAGTTTACACCAAACAGGGTCGGGCGACGAGCAGTACTTC. It is translated as CASSLHQTGSGDEQYF. The chain couples TRBV27 to TRBJ2-7, with D maybe TRBD1 (6 bases). CDR1 is MNHEY and CDR2 is SMNVEV in the germline V gene (reference sequence). The V and J ends lost 2 bases and 5 bases respectively, with 19 bases between them. The CDR3 spans 16 residues.